The entry below gives a single TCR beta chain sequence along with its context. There is no known antigen for this receptor. No base-level quality is on record; no much larger clone is a single base apart. This record comes from a study of cytomegalovirus exposure and HLA in healthy donors (dated by TCRdb to 2016 to 2017). As for the study more broadly: In an earlier analysis of 587 of the donors, roughly 300 Gb of sequence data and 100 million or so unique TCR beta sequences from about 190 million T cells were reported. On average, roughly 200,000 unique TCR beta nucleotide sequences were sequenced per donor among a few hundred genotyped donors of the cohort, with roughly 18% of those sequences being non-productive. Besides the first cohort of about 730 subjects, a separate validation cohort made up of over 100 different subjects was used. Class I and class II HLA loci were covered by the typing at four-digit resolution. The later analysis used no new phenotypic data to find candidate immune exposures, relying instead on TCR beta sequences and their occurrence across donors. To predict cytomegalovirus infection status, the study combined high-throughput TCR immunosequencing, statistical association of individual TCRs with disease status, and machine learning. Of the roughly 390 genotyped donors, about 84% fell in the genetic ancestry cluster associated with self-reported Caucasian donors. The aim of the study was to test whether cataloging public T cell receptors could identify signatures of past pathogen exposure. In a later analysis, previously published TCR beta repertoires from several hundred donors were re-analyzed and high-resolution HLA genotyping was added so that TCR occurrence patterns could be studied. In a later genetic analysis, genome-wide SNP genotypes for about 65% of the roughly 670 donors were used, and that subset was treated as a discovery cohort. Donor age, sex, ethnicity and CMV serostatus were compiled together with the repertoire data. Every repertoire in the discovery cohort had been generated on one and the same sequencing platform. About 280 gigabases of sequencing data and 80 million or so unique TCR sequences were included in an early release covering about 700 HLA-typed donors. Typing coverage differed by locus: A, B, C, DRB1 and DQB1 were typed in roughly 629-640 donors, DQA1 in about 500, DPA1 in 600 to 610, and DPB1 in 450 to 490. An earlier analysis of 587 of the donors used high-throughput TCR beta sequencing to judge whether each TCR beta V gene segment behaved as functional or pseudogenic. The study used immunosequencing to profile the T cell repertoires of several hundred subjects and linked those repertoires to cytomegalovirus serostatus. Because of strong linkage in the cohort, roughly 5 DR-DQ haplotypes were treated as single units for association and clustering. General study outcomes and caveats: It was suggested by the authors that the approach could potentially be generalized to other disease states and immunological phenotypes. Most TCR sequences were observed very rarely across donors, whereas some public TCRs were present in many individuals. The cohort was sequenced for TCR beta chains only, and without alpha or paired-chain data the features that could be detected were limited. Presence/absence analyses assumed roughly uniform sequencing depth across donors, an assumption that may not hold. A total of fewer than 200 TCR beta chains were listed by the study as associated with cytomegalovirus. In vitro tests confirmed that three of the cytomegalovirus-associated TCR beta chains recognize cytomegalovirus antigens. A later analysis found that most CMV-associated TCR beta chains appeared HLA-restricted, with HLA associations seemingly driven largely by CMV exposure. V-gene and J-gene trimming of TCR beta chains was associated with a missense DCLRE1C variant in a later genetic analysis, and the association was replicated in an independent cohort. A cluster of highly shared sequence variants was judged likely to be a technical artifact of the sequencing pipeline. The classifier was reported to diagnose cytomegalovirus status with high specificity and sensitivity in both the original cohort and the validation cohort. According to a later genetic analysis, donors in an Asian-associated ancestry cluster had fewer N-insertions in productive TCRs than the roughly 700-donor mean. Specific HLA alleles were associated with 15,000 to 20,000 TCR beta sequences at a false discovery rate of 0.05 in a later analysis. Assigning TCR associations to individual alleles was difficult when HLA alleles, especially DR and DQ, strongly co-occurred. In an earlier analysis of about 600 of the donors, most TCR beta V segments appeared in productive rearrangements about 90% or about 30% of the time, broadly matching IMGT annotations. A further reported finding was that TCR beta sequences accurately predicted the HLA-A and HLA-B alleles for most subjects in the first cohort. HLA typing was unavailable for some donors at each locus, so association tests used only the typed subset. Immune exposure information for the cohort was limited to CMV serostatus. Compared with equally common non-associated chains, HLA-associated TCR beta chains in a later analysis were more clonally expanded and had lower generation probabilities. The earlier analysis of nearly 600 of the donors excluded around 17 rarely observed V segments, including chromosome 9 orphons, because counts were too low. Because the 87-base-pair reads could not distinguish some IMGT-functional V segments, including TRBV6-2 and TRBV6-3, those segments were excluded. In a later analysis, the rate of TCR association differed among HLA loci, with DRB1 alleles having the most associated TCRs and HLA-C alleles having the fewest. Correlated functional status among segregating V segments might reflect linkage disequilibrium, but an unknown experimental factor could not be ruled out. A later analysis reported that several top co-occurrence clusters appeared linked to parvovirus B19, influenza, CMV and Epstein-Barr virus.

CDR1 SGHNT and CDR2 YYREEE are derived from the germline V gene (reference sequence). The CDR3 sequence holds 13 residues, the cysteine and phenylalanine included. This entry keeps only the CDR3 DNA: 39 bases, framed from base 1. V is reduced by 2 bases and J by 8 bases, leaving a spacing of 11 bases between them. The cohort consisted of 666 healthy bone marrow donors. Cohort members were all nominally healthy when sampled, although unrecorded immune exposures were likely present. The donor was CMV seronegative and belonged to the group of 320 or so seronegative cohort members. A peripheral blood sample was provided by each donor, and peripheral blood mononuclear cells were used for TCR beta sequencing. The Qiagen DNeasy Blood Extraction Kit was used to extract genomic DNA from the blood cell samples. Libraries were built with the immunoSEQ multiplex PCR assay. For the multiplex PCR, a mixture combining 60 forward primers for TCR Vbeta segments and 13 reverse primers for TCR Jbeta segments was used. The CDR3 region of rearranged TCR beta genes was amplified from genomic DNA with a multiplex PCR assay. Amplified TCR beta libraries were sequenced as 87-base-pair reads on the Illumina HiSeq System. For the original study's pipeline: In a later analysis, roughly 80 million unique TCR beta chains were counted across the roughly 610 repertoires, and roughly 11 million of these chains were shared by at least two donors. Raw reads were error-corrected and collapsed into unique sequences by a nearest-neighbor algorithm in which closely related sequences were merged to remove PCR and sequencing errors. CDR3 sequences were aligned to IMGT reference sequences to assign V, D and J gene segments. Each retained sequence needed at least a six-nucleotide match to both a V gene segment and a J gene segment. A rearrangement counted as productive if the CDR3 had no stop codons and remained in frame with V and J, and every other rearrangement counted as non-productive. Following IMGT convention, CDR3 was defined as the stretch from the second conserved V-encoded cysteine to the conserved J-encoded phenylalanine. The earlier analysis of 550 to 650 of the donors excluded any sequence lacking an unambiguous match to a single V gene segment. An earlier analysis of 587 of the donors classified V segments as functional when productive rearrangements were above 56.7% and as segregating when the standard deviation between donors was above 5%. To diagnose cytomegalovirus status from the catalog of TCR beta chain sequences, a statistical classification framework was built. A later analysis assigned V and J genes by comparing TCR nucleotide sequences with IMGT/GENE-DB human TR gene sequences. A later analysis assigned CDR3 sequences and most-parsimonious VDJ recombination scenarios with the TCRdist pipeline. In a later analysis, each TCR beta chain was defined by its CDR3 amino acid sequence together with its V-gene family, and reads lacking a unique V-gene family were excluded. A later analysis removed roughly 590 highly shared, low-generation-probability nucleotide sequences to deal with suspected cross-contamination and a sequencing artifact. A later analysis calculated a clonal expansion index for each public chain from normalized within-repertoire ranks of inferred template counts. Generation probabilities in a later analysis came from a VDJ recombination model fitted to out-of-frame rearrangements, and those results were checked against IGoR. In a later analysis, TCR-TCR, TCR-HLA and TCR-CMV co-occurrence was scored with hypergeometric tests, and a repertoire-size bias correction was applied to TCR pairs. To estimate false discovery rates, a later analysis permuted the HLA or CMV assignments 20 times. In a later analysis, co-occurring TCRs were grouped using DBSCAN, with TCRdist sequence similarity added in when clustering inside HLA-allele-positive subsets. For co-occurrence clustering, repertoires with fewer than 30,000 or more than 120,000 public chains were excluded, along with 4 to 6 repertoires with anomalous nucleotide sharing. Entries here come from immuneACCESS through TCRdb and include only in-frame sequences with V and J called. Some clones fail to appear in such tables; in the studies checked, an unresolved V gene covers under half of the shortfall, and the cause of the remainder is unknown. V, J and clone size are those of that table, while D and trimming were read from the DNA. The sample table contains about 200,000 clones; only one count was recorded for about three quarters of them. Around 1.8% of the sample goes to the ten largest clones.

This TCR was recovered from a man aged 18 to 29 in good health and CMV-seronegative. The rearrangement combines TRBV5-4 with TRBJ1-5; a weak D assignment points to TRBD1 (5 bases agree). Source material: PBMCs. The DNA sequence reads TGTGCCAGCAGCTTAGCAGGGAATGAGCCCCAGCATTTT. This codes for CASSLAGNEPQHF.